The rows below give T cell receptor beta chains drawn from one sample of a study of spatial heterogeneity in lung cancer. From the 5' RACE reads, TCRdb called clonotypes with MiXCR, one entry per CDR3 protein. The top ten hold 14% of the sample, which has 20,000 to 25,000 distinct CDR3 sequences, just under 7% seen once. This specimen consisted of PBMCs, obtained at surgery. These receptors came from a male donor with early-stage non-small cell lung cancer. CDR3s include the opening cysteine and the closing phenylalanine or tryptophan. D genes are given only for firm matches. Not all rows give a size; the values are once, few, many and, for expanded clones, a class.

cdr3_nt cdr3_aa j_call v_call clone_size d_call
TGCGCCAGCAGTCAGGACCGCTCTTCGCGAGAGACCCAGTACTTC CASSQDRSSRETQYF TRBJ2-5 TRBV4-1 - -
TGTGCCAGCAGGCGACAGGCGGCGCAAGGACCGATCACAGATACGCAGTATTTT CASRRQAAQGPITDTQYF TRBJ2-3 TRBV27 - -
TGTGCCACCGGAGGCCCAGCGAACTATGGCTACACCTTC CATGGPANYGYTF TRBJ1-2 TRBV12-3/TRBV12-4 many -
TGCGCCAGCACCCCGGCGGGACAGAACACTGAAGCTTTCTTT CASTPAGQNTEAFF TRBJ1-1 TRBV5-1 many -
TGTGCCAGCAGCCAACGACAGAACTATCAGCCCCAGCATTTT CASSQRQNYQPQHF TRBJ1-5 TRBV3-1 - -
TGTGCCAGCTCAACCCAGCAGGGACCCAAGCCGAACACTGAAGCTTTCTTT CASSTQQGPKPNTEAFF TRBJ1-1 TRBV18 many -
TGCAGTGCTCACTTACGGGACAGGGGGCCTCCAGATACGCAGTATTTT CSAHLRDRGPPDTQYF TRBJ2-3 TRBV20-1 - TRBD1
TGTGCCAGCAGTTTATCCCCCCCGGGGACTGAAGCTTTCTTT CASSLSPPGTEAFF TRBJ1-1 TRBV12-3/TRBV12-4 many -
TGCAGTGCTAGAGGATCCGGGATACACACTGAAGCTTTCTTT CSARGSGIHTEAFF TRBJ1-1 TRBV20-1 - -
TGTGCCAGTGAGGGACTAGAGCAGTTCTTC CASEGLEQFF TRBJ2-1 TRBV2 many TRBD2
TGCGCCAGCAGCAAACAGGGGGTCGACGGCTACACCTTC CASSKQGVDGYTF TRBJ1-2 TRBV5-1 - TRBD1
TGTGCCAGCAGCTCCCCGGGACAGGGGGATAATTCACCCCTCCACTTT CASSSPGQGDNSPLHF TRBJ1-6 TRBV5-4 few TRBD1
TGTGCCAGCAGGACCCTACAAGGGACGGGGGAAAAACTGTTTTTT CASRTLQGTGEKLFF TRBJ1-4 TRBV27 many -
TGTGCCAGCAGCCGTCGGGGAGGCCAAGAGACCCAGTACTTC CASSRRGGQETQYF TRBJ2-5 TRBV6-5 - -
TGCAGCGCCCATGGGACTAGTAAGACCCAGTACTTC CSAHGTSKTQYF TRBJ2-5 TRBV29-1 many TRBD2
TGCGCCAGCAGCCCGGACTTTGAGGGCTACACCTTC CASSPDFEGYTF TRBJ1-2 TRBV5-1 many -
TGCGCCAGCAGCCAAGATCACACCAGGGGGTACTACGAGCAGTACTTC CASSQDHTRGYYEQYF TRBJ2-7 TRBV4-3 many TRBD1
TGTGCCAGCAGTTTATTCGGGGGGGAGCTGTTTTTT CASSLFGGELFF TRBJ2-2 TRBV12-3/TRBV12-4 many -
TGCGCCAGCAGCTTGGCTCTTAGCACAGATACGCAGTATTTT CASSLALSTDTQYF TRBJ2-3 TRBV5-1 many -
TGCGCCAGCAGCTTGCGAGGACAGGAAGCTTTCTTT CASSLRGQEAFF TRBJ1-1 TRBV5-1 many -
TGCGCCAGCAGCTTATCGGGGGCCGTTGGCAACACCATATATTTT CASSLSGAVGNTIYF TRBJ1-3 TRBV5-1 many -
TGTGCCAGCAGCCCAGGGGGCAGAGTCAATGAGCAGTTCTTC CASSPGGRVNEQFF TRBJ2-1 TRBV9 many TRBD1
TGTGCCAGCAGCTTAAACCAGGGGGCGCGGGGAAACACCATATATTTT CASSLNQGARGNTIYF TRBJ1-3 TRBV11-2 - TRBD1
TGTGCCAGCAGTCCAGGGACAGCATCCTACGAGCAGTACTTC CASSPGTASYEQYF TRBJ2-7 TRBV12-3/TRBV12-4 few TRBD1
TGTGCCAGCAGCAGGGACGGATCAACAGATACGCAGTATTTT CASSRDGSTDTQYF TRBJ2-3 TRBV11-2 many -
TGTGCCAGCAGGTTCGGGCTGGGTATCGTTGGAAACACCATATATTTT CASRFGLGIVGNTIYF TRBJ1-3 TRBV28 medium-sized -
TGCGCCAGCAGTGCTGGTGGTGGCACTGAAGCTTTCTTT CASSAGGGTEAFF TRBJ1-1 TRBV10-1 few -
TGTGCCAGCCTTGCAGGGCAAGAGACCCAGTACTTC CASLAGQETQYF TRBJ2-5 TRBV28 many -
TGTGCCAGCAGTTTTGTGGGGGGCATCGGCTATGGCTACACCTTC CASSFVGGIGYGYTF TRBJ1-2 TRBV28 medium-sized -
TGTGCCAGCTTTACAGGGGGAAACACCATATATTTT CASFTGGNTIYF TRBJ1-3 TRBV6-1 - -
TGCAGTGCTAGAGATGGTTCGCGGCAGGGGGAGCTGTTTTTT CSARDGSRQGELFF TRBJ2-2 TRBV20-1 many -
TGTGCCAGCAGCCAAGATACGGCGACTAGCGGGACTACAGATACGCAGTATTTT CASSQDTATSGTTDTQYF TRBJ2-3 TRBV4-2 many TRBD2